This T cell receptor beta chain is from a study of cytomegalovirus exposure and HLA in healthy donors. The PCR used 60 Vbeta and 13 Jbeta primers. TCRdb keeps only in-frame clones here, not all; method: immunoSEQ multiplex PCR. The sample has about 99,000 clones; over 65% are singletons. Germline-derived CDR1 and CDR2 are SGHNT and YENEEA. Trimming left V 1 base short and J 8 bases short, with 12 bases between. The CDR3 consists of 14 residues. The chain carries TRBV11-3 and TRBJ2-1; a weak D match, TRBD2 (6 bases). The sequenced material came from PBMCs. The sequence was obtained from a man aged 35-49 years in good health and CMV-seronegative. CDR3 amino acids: CASSLGGGVHEQFF. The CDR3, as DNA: TGTGCCAGCAGCTTAGGGGGCGGGGTACATGAGCAGTTCTTC. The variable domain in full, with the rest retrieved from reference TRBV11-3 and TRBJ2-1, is EAGVVQSPRYKIIEKKQPVAFWCNPISGHNTLYWYLQNLGQGPELLIRYENEEAVDDSQLPKDRFSAERLKGVDSTLKIQPAELGDSAVYLCASSLGGGVHEQFFGPGTRLTVL.